One and the same sample provided the 17 T cell receptor beta chains below, sequenced in a study of CD8 T cells in Susac syndrome. cDNA came from 0.5 to 1 ug RNA primed by random hexamers. TCRdb called the immunoSEQ multiplex PCR reads again in MiXCR, with one record for every CDR3 protein. The profile shows 400,000 or so distinct CDR3 sequences, 85% to 90% of them singletons. Sequenced: CD8+ T cells from PBMCs. The source of these receptors is a human donor with multiple sclerosis.

This clonotype showed up just once. The chain employs TRBV4-1 and TRBJ2-5; possibly TRBD2 for D (6 bases). This CDR3 is built from 14 residues. V lost 1 base to trimming and J lost 4 bases, with 10 bases between them. Germline V gene sequence: CDR1 MGHRA, CDR2 YSYEKL. The CDR3 protein is CASSQVLEGETQYF. In nucleotides, the CDR3 is TGCGCCAGCAGCCAAGTCCTGGAGGGAGAGACCCAGTACTTC.

This clonotype was found once. The CDR3 sequence is CASSIAQGLEETQYF. The CDR3 nucleotides are TGTGCCAGTAGTATAGCCCAGGGGTTGGAAGAGACCCAGTACTTC. The chain is built from TRBV19 and TRBJ2-5; a weak D match, TRBD1 (6 bases). Trimming shortened V by 1 base and J by 3 bases, and 12 bases separated the two germline ends. Germline V gene data show CDR1 as LNHDA and CDR2 as SQIVND (reference sequence). The CDR3 extends over 15 amino acids.

CDR3 sequence reads: CASSSSGEAFF. CDR3 DNA sequence: TGTGCCAGCAGCTCGTCAGGGGAAGCTTTCTTT. V and J are TRBV13 and TRBJ1-1; possibly TRBD1 for D (5 bases). Germline CDR1 PRHDT, CDR2 FYEKMQ (reference sequence). The CDR3 covers 11 residues. V was trimmed by 4 bases and J by 8 bases, leaving 8 bases between them.

J is TRBJ2-3 and V is TRBV5-1, with D possibly being TRBD2 (6 bases). CDR1 and CDR2 from the germline V gene are SGHRS and YFSETQ. CDR3 length: 16 amino acids. V was clipped by 0 bases and J by 1 base, with 12 bases between them. In nucleotides, the CDR3 is TGCGCCAGCAGCTTGGGAACGGGGGAGGGCACAGATACGCAGTATTTT. It translates to CASSLGTGEGTDTQYF.

The chain employs TRBV12-3 or TRBV12-4 and TRBJ2-3; tentatively, D is TRBD2 (6 bases). This CDR3 contains 16 residues. V lost 3 bases and J lost 4, with 17 bases in between. CDR3 DNA: TGTGCCAGCAGTTTCCCTACGGGAGAGAGGGCAGATACGCAGTATTTT. It codes for CASSFPTGERADTQYF.

The CDR3 protein is CASITRTGGLDYEQYF. For the CDR3, the DNA is TGTGCCAGCATAACTAGGACAGGGGGATTGGATTACGAGCAGTACTTC. The V and J genes are TRBV28 and TRBJ2-7, with TRBD1 matching 10 bases. The CDR3 has 16 amino acids. V lost 7 bases to trimming and J lost 4 bases; unmatched junction nucleotides: 13. Germline CDR1 and CDR2: MDHEN and SYDVKM.

CDR3 DNA sequence: TGTGCCAGCAGTGAACGGGAGACAGGGGCGCGCGAGCAGTACTTC. Protein: CASSERETGAREQYF. The V gene is TRBV6-1, the J gene TRBJ2-7; TRBD1 matches at 8 bases. V lost 2 bases to trimming and J lost 6 bases; unmatched junction nucleotides: 9. Germline V gene lookup returns CDR1 MNHNS and CDR2 SASEGT. The CDR3 runs to 15 residues.

The CDR3 sequence: CASAIGVPGANVLTF. For the CDR3, the DNA is TGTGCCAGCGCGATAGGGGTCCCTGGGGCCAACGTCCTGACTTTC. This chain connects TRBV6-5 to TRBJ2-6; D may be TRBD1 (5 bases). CDR1 and CDR2 from the germline V gene are MNHEY and SVGAGI. V lost 8 bases to trimming and J lost 2 bases, with 13 bases between them. This CDR3 is built from 15 residues.

The V gene is TRBV20-1, the J gene TRBJ2-1; 8 bases match TRBD2. The CDR3 has 14 amino acids. Germline trimming cut 3 bases from V and 2 bases from J; bases unmatched to any gene: 3. Germline assignment: CDR1 DFQATT and CDR2 SNEGSKA (reference sequence). The DNA for the CDR3 is TGCAGTGCTAGGCTAGCGGGTACCTACAATGAGCAGTTCTTC. Translated, it gives CSARLAGTYNEQFF.

The V call is TRBV4-1, the J call TRBJ1-2; weak D call: TRBD1 (6 bases). Germline V CDR1 and CDR2: MGHRA, YSYEKL. Trimming took off 0 bases at V and 3 bases at J, with 8 bases between the two ends. This CDR3 region has 14 residues. As DNA, the CDR3 is TGCGCCAGCAGCCAAGAGACAGGCGACTATGGCTACACCTTC. The encoded protein is CASSQETGDYGYTF.

This clonotype came up a few times. The chain uses TRBV11-2 and TRBJ2-1, with D unresolved. V was clipped by 4 bases and J by 6 bases, with 4 bases between them. This CDR3 region has 11 residues. Germline CDR1 SGHAT, CDR2 FQNNGV. CDR3 coding DNA: TGTGCCAGCAGCTCCCTCAATGAGCAGTTCTTC. It is translated as CASSSLNEQFF.

The gene calls are TRBV6-5 and TRBJ1-2; D is ambiguous. CDR3 length: 15 amino acids. The V end lost 6 bases, the J end lost 0 bases, and 14 bases lay between the germline ends. The germline V gene encodes CDR1 MNHEY and CDR2 SVGAGI. This CDR3 reads CASSPLRAANYGYTF. DNA of the CDR3: TGTGCCAGCAGCCCCCTACGGGCAGCTAACTATGGCTACACCTTC.

J is TRBJ2-7 and V is TRBV29-1; D is possibly TRBD1 or TRBD2 (6 bases each). CDR1 and CDR2 from the germline V gene are SQVTM and ANQGSEA. The CDR3 runs to 14 residues. Trimming cost V 5 bases and J 0 bases, with 14 bases left between them. The CDR3, as DNA: TGCAGCGTTACAGGGACTGTTAGCTCCTACGAGCAGTACTTC. Translated, it gives CSVTGTVSSYEQYF.

This clonotype occurred once. The V gene is TRBV25-1, the J gene TRBJ2-1; 8 bases align to TRBD1. The CDR3 totals 13 residues. The V gene end was trimmed by 10 bases and the J gene end by 2 bases; junction bases not matched to a gene: 4. Germline lookup yields CDR1 MGHDK and CDR2 SYGVNS. CDR3 DNA sequence: TGTGCCACTTCACAGGGGGCCTACAATGAGCAGTTCTTC. Translated, it gives CATSQGAYNEQFF.

The chain recombines TRBV19 with TRBJ2-1, with 9 bases fitting TRBD1. The V gene's germline CDR1 is LNHDA and CDR2 SQIVND (reference sequence). The V segment lost 5 bases and the J segment 1 base; nucleotides outside the gene matches: 6. The CDR3 has 16 residues. The CDR3 region is CASSSGQGLSYNEQFF. Written as DNA, the CDR3 is TGTGCCAGTAGTTCCGGACAGGGGTTATCCTACAATGAGCAGTTCTTC.

This clonotype was seen only once. The chain carries TRBV27 and TRBJ2-2, with a weak D call TRBD1 (6 bases). There are 13 residues in the CDR3. Germline CDR1 MNHEY, CDR2 SMNVEV (reference sequence). The germline V and J ends were trimmed by 6 bases and 8 bases, with 13 bases remaining between them. CDR3 DNA sequence: TGTGCCAGCAGGCCAGGGGCTGTAGGGGAGCTGTTTTTT. Its protein is CASRPGAVGELFF.

The chain employs TRBV10-3 and TRBJ2-7; TRBD1 or TRBD2 may be the D gene (6 bases each). Deletions cut 3 bases from V and 0 bases from J, with 15 bases between. CDR1 is ENHRY, CDR2 SYGVKD, per germline. The CDR3 totals 16 residues. CDR3 sequence: CAISDWGAKSSYEQYF. Written as DNA, the CDR3 is TGTGCCATCAGTGACTGGGGGGCCAAAAGCTCCTACGAGCAGTACTTC.